A selection of T cell receptor beta chains follows, all from one sample in a study of blood T cell repertoires in COVID-19. The method was immunoSEQ multiplex PCR; TCRdb's version includes in-frame clones alone and lacks a portion of them. The table lists about 66,000 clones, roughly 88% of them singletons, with over 6% in the top ten. Input material: peripheral blood. These receptor sequences come from a woman between 65 and 79 years old with acute or convalescent COVID-19. The CDR3 runs from the conserved cysteine through the conserved F or W. A D gene is named only where the DNA matches it firmly. Part of the rows lack a size; the others show once, few, many or a class for expanded clones.

j_gene	abundance	v_gene	d_gene	CDR3nt	CDR3aa
TRBJ2-3	-	TRBV7-8	TRBD2	TGTGCCAGCAGCACAAATACGGGGACTAGCGGAGATACGCAGTATTTT	CASSTNTGTSGDTQYF
TRBJ2-7	few	TRBV18	-	TGTGCCAGCTCACCACCCCAGGGAGAGCAGTACTTC	CASSPPQGEQYF
TRBJ1-3	once	TRBV7-8	-	TGTGCCAGCAGCCAGTATGGGAGGGTGAACACCATATATTTT	CASSQYGRVNTIYF
TRBJ1-5	-	TRBV7-8	-	TGTGCCAGCAGCTTAGAACAGGGATTACAGCCCCAGCATTTT	CASSLEQGLQPQHF
TRBJ1-2	few	TRBV28	TRBD1	TGTGCCAGCAGTACTGCAGGGGGAAATAACTATGGCTACACCTTC	CASSTAGGNNYGYTF
TRBJ2-7	-	TRBV5-1	TRBD1	TGCGCCAGCGGTGGGGACAGGGCTGGCTACGAGCAGTACTTC	CASGGDRAGYEQYF
TRBJ2-3	once	TRBV27	-	TGTGCCAGCAGTCCGCCCCGGACAGTGGCTAGGGGCACAGATACGCAGTATTTT	CASSPPRTVARGTDTQYF
TRBJ2-2	-	TRBV9	-	TGTGCCAGCAGTAAACTTACCACCGGGGAGCTGTTTTTT	CASSKLTTGELFF
TRBJ1-1	-	TRBV11-3	-	TGTGCCAGCAGCCCACGAACCTTGGCCCCTGAAGCTTTCTTT	CASSPRTLAPEAFF
TRBJ1-1	-	TRBV12-5	-	TGTGCTAGTGGCCCGAGAGCGGTGGCTGAAGCTTTCTTT	CASGPRAVAEAFF
TRBJ2-3	-	TRBV5-1	TRBD2	TGCGCCAGCAGCCCATTTACTAGCGGCAGCACAGATACGCAGTATTTT	CASSPFTSGSTDTQYF
TRBJ2-7	-	TRBV28	-	TGTGCCAGCAGTTTAAATATGAGACTACTTACTTACGAGCAGTACTTC	CASSLNMRLLTYEQYF
TRBJ2-1	-	TRBV27	TRBD1	TGTGCCAGCAATTGGGGACAGTTGAGCTCCTACAATGAGCAGTTCTTC	CASNWGQLSSYNEQFF
TRBJ2-7	-	TRBV9	-	TGTGCCAGCAGCGTAGATGGGGACACGGCCAACGAGCAGTACTTC	CASSVDGDTANEQYF
TRBJ1-5	-	TRBV19	-	TGTGCCAGTAGTATCGGGGTCAATCAGCCCCAGCATTTT	CASSIGVNQPQHF
TRBJ1-1	-	TRBV28	TRBD1	TGTGCCAGCCGAACAGGGGTAGCTGAAGCTTTCTTT	CASRTGVAEAFF
TRBJ2-7	-	TRBV6-5	-	TGTGCCAGTAGGAGAGCCGGGGAGCAGTACTTC	CASRRAGEQYF
TRBJ1-1	-	TRBV28	TRBD1	TGTGCCAGCAGTTTAGGGGGACAGGGAAACACTGAAGCTTTCTTT	CASSLGGQGNTEAFF
TRBJ1-1	few	TRBV28	-	TGTGCCAGCGATAGTGGGGCCTCAACTGAAGCTTTCTTT	CASDSGASTEAFF
TRBJ1-2	-	TRBV27	TRBD1	TGTGCCAGCAGTCCCCGCCCCGGGACAGGGGAAGCTAACTATGGCTACACCTTC	CASSPRPGTGEANYGYTF
TRBJ2-1	few	TRBV30	TRBD2	TGTGCCTGGAAAGTAGCGGGCATCTACAATGAGCAGTTCTTC	CAWKVAGIYNEQFF
TRBJ1-1	-	TRBV7-9	TRBD1	TGTGCCAGCAGCTTAAAGACAGGGTTGGACACTGAAGCTTTCTTT	CASSLKTGLDTEAFF
TRBJ2-5	-	TRBV10-3	-	TGTGCCATCAGTGAACCCCAGCAGGGGCAAGAGACCCAGTACTTC	CAISEPQQGQETQYF
TRBJ1-2	-	TRBV7-9	-	TGTGCCAGCAGCTACTCCGGGAAAGGCTACACCTTC	CASSYSGKGYTF
TRBJ2-2	-	TRBV29-1	-	TGCAGCGTTGGTGGGACTCTCGGGGAGCTGTTTTTT	CSVGGTLGELFF
TRBJ2-1	-	TRBV6-2/TRBV6-3	-	TGTGCCAGCAGTAACTCACCGGGACTCCAGTTCTTC	CASSNSPGLQFF
TRBJ2-2	once	TRBV4-3	TRBD1	TGCGCCAGCAGCCAGGACAGGAGAACCGGGGAGCTGTTTTTT	CASSQDRRTGELFF
TRBJ2-1	-	TRBV7-3	-	TGTGCCAGCAGCCCCATCAGGGGCTCCTACAATGAGCAGTTCTTC	CASSPIRGSYNEQFF
TRBJ2-2	-	TRBV19	TRBD2	TGTGCCCGCCGCGGACTAGCGGGAGGGACCGGGGAGCTGTTTTTT	CARRGLAGGTGELFF
TRBJ2-7	-	TRBV28	-	TGTGCCAGCAGTTTAACAGGACATTCTCTGGAGCAGTACTTC	CASSLTGHSLEQYF
TRBJ1-6	once	TRBV19	TRBD1	TGTGCCAGTAGCGGGGACAGGGAGAACTCACCCCTCCACTTT	CASSGDRENSPLHF